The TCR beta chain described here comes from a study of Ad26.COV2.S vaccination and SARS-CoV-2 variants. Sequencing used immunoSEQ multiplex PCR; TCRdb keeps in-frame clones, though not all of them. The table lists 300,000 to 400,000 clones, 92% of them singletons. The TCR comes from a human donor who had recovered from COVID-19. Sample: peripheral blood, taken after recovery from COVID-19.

In DNA, the CDR3 is TGTGCCAGCAGTTACAGGGCGGGGGGGCCAGAGACCCAGTACTTC. It codes for CASSYRAGGPETQYF. The chain couples TRBV6-5 to TRBJ2-5, with 9 positions matching TRBD2. The germline CDR1 and CDR2 sequences are MNHEY and SVGAGI. V was clipped by 2 bases and J by 4 bases; unmatched bases: 5. This CDR3 has 15 residues.